This T cell receptor beta chain was sequenced during a study of vaccination and CD4 T cells after COVID-19. With 6 bases removed from V and 0 bases from J, the gap between germline ends came to 8 bases. Germline V gene data show CDR1 as DFQATT and CDR2 as SNEGSKA (reference sequence). This CDR3 comprises 12 residues. An Oncomine TCR Beta short-read assay was used to sequence the DNA from cultured CD4+ T cells. TCRdb re-called the PCR reads through MiXCR, storing one row per CDR3 protein. The profile shows over 9,000 distinct CDR3 sequences, 26% of them singletons. Treatment: 10-day PBMC culture with coronavirus spike peptide pools or control peptides (ViraFEST assay). This clonotype occurred a few times. The antigen remains unidentified.

V gene TRBV20-1 combines with J gene TRBJ1-2; D call uncertain. The TCR sequence derives from a human donor who had recovered from COVID-19. The source material was CD4+ T cells from blood, cultured in vitro, sampled after SARS-CoV-2 vaccination. CDR3 residues: CSAQRANYGYTF. In DNA form, the CDR3 reads TGCAGTGCACAGAGGGCTAACTATGGCTACACCTTC.